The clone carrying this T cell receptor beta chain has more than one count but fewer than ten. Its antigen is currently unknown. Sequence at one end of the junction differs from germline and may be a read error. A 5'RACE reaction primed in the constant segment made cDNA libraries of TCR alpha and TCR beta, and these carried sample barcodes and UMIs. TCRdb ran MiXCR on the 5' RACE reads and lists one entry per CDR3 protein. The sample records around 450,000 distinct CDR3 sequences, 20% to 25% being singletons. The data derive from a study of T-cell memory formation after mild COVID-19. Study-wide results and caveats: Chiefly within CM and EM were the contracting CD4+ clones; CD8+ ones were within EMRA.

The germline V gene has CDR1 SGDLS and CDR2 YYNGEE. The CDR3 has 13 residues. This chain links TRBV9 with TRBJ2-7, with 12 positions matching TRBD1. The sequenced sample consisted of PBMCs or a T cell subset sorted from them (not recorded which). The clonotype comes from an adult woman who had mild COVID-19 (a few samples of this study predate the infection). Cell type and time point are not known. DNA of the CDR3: TGTGCCAGCAGCGCCGGGACAGGGGGCGAGGAGTACTTC. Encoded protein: CASSAGTGGEEYF.